This section outlines one T cell receptor (beta chain) sequence together with its context. The study reverse transcribed the entire isolated RNA, so it sequenced expressed TCRB transcripts. The protocol was immunoSEQ multiplex PCR, while the TCRdb copy is restricted to in-frame clones and leaves out a portion. The data show some 150,000 clones, under 60% seen once. Trimming at V came to 4 bases and at J to 6 bases, leaving 4 bases not matched to a gene. CDR1 and CDR2 from the germline V gene are MRHNA and SNTAGT. CDR3 length: 15 residues. The data derive from a study of beta chain features in type 1 diabetes.

J is TRBJ2-1 and V is TRBV6-4; TRBD1 matches at 12 bases. This clonotype originated in a man aged 18 to 35 in good health. Sequencing was performed on Tregs from blood. CDR3 amino acids: CASSAGTGGFNEQFF. The CDR3 nucleotides are TGTGCCAGCAGTGCAGGGACAGGGGGCTTCAATGAGCAGTTCTTC.